This T cell receptor (beta chain) was retrieved from a study of CD8 T cells in ankylosing spondylitis (dated by TCRdb to the late 2010s). For the wider study: The study set out to find disease-linked TCR variants by profiling T cell receptor beta repertoires in ankylosing spondylitis patients and healthy donors. The whole study cohort included roughly 110 healthy donors and 25 or so ankylosing spondylitis patients. Peripheral blood was sampled, and synovial fluid was additionally collected from ankylosing spondylitis patients.

What the study reported, not specific to this receptor: A TCR beta motif of eight highly homologous amino acid variants appeared characteristic of blood from ankylosing spondylitis patients. According to the report, matched synovial fluid samples from ankylosing spondylitis patients were significantly enriched for the disease-linked clones. A CD8+ phenotype was shown by the disease-linked clones, which were found at relatively low frequencies in peripheral blood. Some motif variants were previously reported in synovial fluid and blood of reactive arthritis patients, suggesting common disease-initiation mechanisms.

This clonotype was seen many times. Its antigen remains undetermined. Base qualities are not recorded, but no much larger clone differs from it by a single base. Sequencing was performed on an Illumina HiSeq 2500. Quantitative 5'-RACE with molecular barcodes was used to prepare TCR beta libraries. On the authors' methods: A new computational method based on a probabilistic model of VDJ rearrangement was used to identify disease-linked TCR variants. The raw public reads went through TCRdb reprocessing: fastp at Q25, MiXCR clone calling, in-frame beta chains kept. When rows share a CDR3 protein, they turn into one entry using the most common DNA and genes. The authors' filters were not applied to this entry. This sample holds a few hundred thousand distinct CDR3 sequences; about 18% were observed only once. In total, the top ten clones hold around 33% of the sample. From cysteine to phenylalanine, the CDR3 is 15 amino acids long. The entry retains the CDR3 DNA only, 45 bases that are in frame from base 1.

The specimen sequenced was blood, either unsorted or a sorted T cell fraction (not recorded which). The rearranged segments are TRBV21-1 and TRBJ2-1; whether TRBD1, the table's D call, matches the DNA was not checked. TRBV21-1 is assigned pseudogene status. This clonotype originated in a male donor with ankylosing spondylitis or in good health (not recorded which). The base sequence is TGTGCCAGCAGCAACCGGGACAAACTGTCGTATGAGCAGTTCTTC. Its product reads: CASSNRDKLSYEQFF.